This T cell receptor beta chain was recovered during a study of cytomegalovirus exposure and HLA in healthy donors. The CDR3 covers 15 residues. V lost 7 bases to trimming and J lost 5 bases, with 20 bases between them. The germline CDR1 and CDR2 sequences are LNHDA and SQIVND (reference sequence). Primers included in the PCR were 60 Vbeta and 13 Jbeta primers. Measured with immunoSEQ multiplex PCR; TCRdb has only the in-frame clones, and not every one. The sample lists around 120,000 clones, 70% to 80% occurring once. This receptor was identified in a woman between 45 and 60 years old in good health and CMV-seropositive. V and J are TRBV19 and TRBJ1-2; maybe TRBD1 (5 bases). Sequenced: PBMCs. CDR3 bases: TGTGCCAGTACCGACCGTCCGGGTGCAGGGTATGGCTACACCTTC. This codes for CASTDRPGAGYGYTF.